The sample holds a few counts of the clone carrying this TCR beta chain. Source study methods: Cell counts per sample came from amplifying reference gene primers. Using immunoSEQ multiplex PCR, the repertoire was profiled, and TCRdb retains in-frame clones only, with some absent. V and J calls and clone size come straight from that table; D and trimming were deduced from the DNA. This table holds 45,000 to 65,000 clones, 90% to 95% found once. The CDR3 consists of 18 residues. CDR1 LGHNA and CDR2 YSLEER come from the germline V gene. The V segment lost 0 bases and the J segment 2 bases; nucleotides outside the gene matches: 13. This record belongs to a study of blood T cell repertoires in COVID-19. Study details: Specimens from acute and convalescent COVID-19 originated in the United States, Italy and Spain. T cells, B-cell-depleted T cells, or PBMCs supplied cDNA or gDNA.

This clonotype was obtained from an elderly woman with acute or convalescent COVID-19. The V call is TRBV4-3, the J call TRBJ2-7; 7 bases match TRBD2. Sequencing was done on a sample of peripheral blood. CDR3 coding DNA: TGCGCCAGCAGCCAAGAGAGTCTTGGTGGAGCGGGACCCTACGAGCAGTACTTC. It yields the protein CASSQESLGGAGPYEQYF.